What follows describes a single T cell receptor beta chain. As yet, its antigen is unknown. With 60 Vbeta and 13 Jbeta primers, the PCR was carried out. Only in-frame clones appear in the TCRdb table, and some are missing; sequencing was by immunoSEQ multiplex PCR. This table holds under 200,000 clones, around three quarters found once. This record comes from a study of cytomegalovirus exposure and HLA in healthy donors. Findings and caveats of the study: For TCR beta chains, V- and J-gene trimming was later linked to a missense DCLRE1C variant.

With 2 bases removed from V and 5 bases from J, the gap between germline ends came to 7 bases. The CDR3 is made up of 13 amino acids. Germline values: CDR1 LGHNT, CDR2 FRNRAP. The source is a middle-aged woman in good health and CMV-seronegative. Material for sequencing was PBMCs. The V call is TRBV12-5, the J call TRBJ2-1, with no clear D. The CDR3 is CASGLYTNNEQFF. The CDR3, as DNA: TGTGCTAGTGGTTTGTACACTAACAATGAGCAGTTCTTC. Using reference TRBV12-5 and TRBJ2-1 for the parts outside the CDR3, the full variable domain is DARVTQTPRHKVTEMGQEVTMRCQPILGHNTVFWYRQTMMQGLELLAYFRNRAPLDDSGMPKDRFSAEMPDATLATLKIQPSEPRDSAVYFCASGLYTNNEQFFGPGTRLTVL.